What follows are 3 T cell receptor beta chains derived from one specimen sequenced in a study of blood T cell repertoires in COVID-19. Sequencing used immunoSEQ multiplex PCR; TCRdb keeps in-frame clones, though not all of them. Of approximately 140,000 clones listed, about 90% are singletons. Sequencing was carried out using PBMCs or T cells enriched from blood (not recorded which). These receptors all come from a woman aged 40 to 50 who had been exposed to COVID-19.

The chain is built from TRBV9 and TRBJ2-3; possibly TRBD1 for D (5 bases). The V and J ends lost 4 bases and 6 bases respectively, with 21 bases between them. The V gene's germline CDR1 is SGDLS and CDR2 YYNGEE. This CDR3 region has 16 residues. CDR3 amino acids: CASSPQTRTRIDTQYF. In DNA form, the CDR3 reads TGTGCCAGCAGCCCTCAGACTCGGACAAGGATCGATACGCAGTATTTT.

The chain has TRBV2 and TRBJ2-7, with D possibly being TRBD2 (6 bases). CDR1 SNHLY and CDR2 FYNNEI come from the germline V gene. The CDR3 runs 11 residues. The germline V and J ends were trimmed by 8 bases and 1 base, with 6 bases remaining between them. The CDR3 sequence is CASGGSYEQYF. CDR3 coding DNA: TGTGCCAGCGGGGGGTCCTACGAGCAGTACTTC.

V usage is TRBV19 and J usage is TRBJ1-1; D gene unclear. CDR1 and CDR2 from the germline V gene are LNHDA and SQIVND (reference sequence). V was trimmed by 5 bases and J by 1 base, leaving 8 bases between them. This CDR3 contains 13 residues. The chain's CDR3 is CASSVQKNTEAFF. The CDR3 DNA is TGTGCCAGTAGTGTACAGAAGAACACTGAAGCTTTCTTT.